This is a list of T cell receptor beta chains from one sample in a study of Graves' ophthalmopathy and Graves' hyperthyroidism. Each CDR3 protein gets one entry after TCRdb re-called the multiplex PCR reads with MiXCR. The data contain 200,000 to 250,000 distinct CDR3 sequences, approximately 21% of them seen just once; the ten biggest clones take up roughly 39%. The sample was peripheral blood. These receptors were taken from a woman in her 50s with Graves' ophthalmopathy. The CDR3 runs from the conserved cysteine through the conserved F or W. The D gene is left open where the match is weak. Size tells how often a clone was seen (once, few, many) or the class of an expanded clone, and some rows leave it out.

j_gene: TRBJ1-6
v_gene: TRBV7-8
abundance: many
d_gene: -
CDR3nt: TGTGCCAGCAGCAAGACTTCCGCAGGGGAACCCCTCCACTTT
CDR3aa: CASSKTSAGEPLHF

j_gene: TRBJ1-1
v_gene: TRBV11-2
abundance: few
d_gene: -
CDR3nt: TGTGCCAGCAGCTCCCAAATCACCGTGAACACTGAAGCTTTCTTT
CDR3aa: CASSSQITVNTEAFF

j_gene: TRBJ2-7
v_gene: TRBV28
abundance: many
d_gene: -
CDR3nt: TGTGCCAGCAGATTGGAACTCGTCGGGGGCGAGCAGTACTTC
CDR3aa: CASRLELVGGEQYF

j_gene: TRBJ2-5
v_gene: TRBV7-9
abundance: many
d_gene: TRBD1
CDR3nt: TGTGCCAGCGGACGGACAGGTGCGGAGACCCAGTACTTC
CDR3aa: CASGRTGAETQYF

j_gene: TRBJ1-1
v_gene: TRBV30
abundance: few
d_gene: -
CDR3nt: TGTGCCTGCCCGGGACCCCAGTCTACTGAAGCTTTCTTT
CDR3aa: CACPGPQSTEAFF

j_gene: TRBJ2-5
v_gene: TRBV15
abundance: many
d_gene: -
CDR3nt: TGTGCCACCAGCACGACCAGGGCGCAAGAGACCCAGTACTTC
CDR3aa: CATSTTRAQETQYF

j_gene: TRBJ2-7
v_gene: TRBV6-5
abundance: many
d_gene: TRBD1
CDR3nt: TGTGCCAGCAGTTCGCACTCCGGGACAGGCAATACCTACGAGCAGTACTTC
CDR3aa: CASSSHSGTGNTYEQYF

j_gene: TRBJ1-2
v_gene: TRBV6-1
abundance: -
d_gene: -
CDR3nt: TGTGCCAGCAGTCGGTCCGGGGTCCGGTATGGCTACACCTTC
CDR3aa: CASSRSGVRYGYTF

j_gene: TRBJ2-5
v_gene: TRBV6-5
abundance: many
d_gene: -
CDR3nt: TGTGCCAGCAGATTACGAGTCAACCAAGAGACCCAGTACTTC
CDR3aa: CASRLRVNQETQYF

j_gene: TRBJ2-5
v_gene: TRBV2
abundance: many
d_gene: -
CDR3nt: TGTGCCAGCAGCGTACCAGAGAAAGAGACCCAGTACTTC
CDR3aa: CASSVPEKETQYF

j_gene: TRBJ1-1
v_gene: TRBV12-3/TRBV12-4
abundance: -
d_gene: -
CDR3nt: TGTGCCAGCAGTTTACAAGGCAGGGCAACGAACACTGAAGCTTTCTTT
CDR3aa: CASSLQGRATNTEAFF

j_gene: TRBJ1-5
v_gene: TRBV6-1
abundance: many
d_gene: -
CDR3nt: TGTGCCAGCAGTGAAGGAAGGGGCAATCAGCCCCAGCATTTT
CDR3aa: CASSEGRGNQPQHF

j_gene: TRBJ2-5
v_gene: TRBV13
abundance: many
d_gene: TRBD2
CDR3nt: TGTGCCAGCAGCTTTTCCTTGACTAGCGGGGTCCAAGAGACCCAGTACTTC
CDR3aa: CASSFSLTSGVQETQYF

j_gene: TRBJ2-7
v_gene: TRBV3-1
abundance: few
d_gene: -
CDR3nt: TGTGCCAGCAGCCGGTCCGACTACGAGCAGTACTTC
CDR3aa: CASSRSDYEQYF

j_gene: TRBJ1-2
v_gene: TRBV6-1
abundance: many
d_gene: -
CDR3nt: TGTGCCAGCAGTGAGCGAGACATGGCTAGTCTCCTTTTC
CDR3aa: CASSERDMASLLF

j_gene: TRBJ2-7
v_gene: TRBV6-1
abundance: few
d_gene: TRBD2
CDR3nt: TGTGCCAGCAGTGCAGGCCGACTAGCGGGACAGCAGTACTTC
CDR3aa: CASSAGRLAGQQYF

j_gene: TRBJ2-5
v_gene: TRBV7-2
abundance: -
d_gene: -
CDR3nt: TGTGCCAGCAGCAAACTGGCGGCAAAGCAAGAGACCCAGTACTTC
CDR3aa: CASSKLAAKQETQYF

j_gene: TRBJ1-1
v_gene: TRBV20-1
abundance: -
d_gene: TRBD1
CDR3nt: TGCAGTGCTAGAGACCGGGACAGGGGACGGGGATTAGCCGAATTCTTT
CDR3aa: CSARDRDRGRGLAEFF

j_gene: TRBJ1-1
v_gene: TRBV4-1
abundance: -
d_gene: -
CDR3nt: TGCGCCAGCAGGACGGGCATGAACACTGAAGCTTTCTTT
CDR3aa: CASRTGMNTEAFF

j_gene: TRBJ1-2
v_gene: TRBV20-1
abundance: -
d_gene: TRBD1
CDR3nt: TGCAGTGCTAGGGACAGGGGATATGGCTACACCTTC
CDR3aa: CSARDRGYGYTF

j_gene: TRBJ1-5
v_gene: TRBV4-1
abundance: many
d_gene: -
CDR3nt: TGCGCCAGCAGCCGAGGGACGGCCAGCAATCAGCCCCAGCATTTT
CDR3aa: CASSRGTASNQPQHF

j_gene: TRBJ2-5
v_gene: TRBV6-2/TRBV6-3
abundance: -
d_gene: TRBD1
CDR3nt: TGTGCCAGCAGTTACTCGAAGGTGACAGGGGGCCGGTTCCAAGAGACCCAGTACTTC
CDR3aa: CASSYSKVTGGRFQETQYF

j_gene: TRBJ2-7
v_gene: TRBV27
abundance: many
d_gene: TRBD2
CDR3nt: TGTGCCAGCAGTCTCAGCGGGAGGAGCTCCTACGAGCAGTACTTC
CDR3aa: CASSLSGRSSYEQYF

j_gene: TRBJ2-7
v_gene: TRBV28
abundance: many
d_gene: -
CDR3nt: TGTGCCAGCACGCCGACTTCCCGGGAGCAGTACTTC
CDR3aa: CASTPTSREQYF

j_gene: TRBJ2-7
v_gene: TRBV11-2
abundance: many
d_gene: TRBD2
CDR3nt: TGTGCCAGCACGTTAACGGGAGGGTTTGGCGAGCAGTACTTC
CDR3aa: CASTLTGGFGEQYF

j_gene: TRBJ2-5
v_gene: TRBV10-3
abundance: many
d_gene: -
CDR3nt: TGTGCCATCAGTGTTGAGAGGGAGACCCAGTACTTC
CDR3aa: CAISVERETQYF

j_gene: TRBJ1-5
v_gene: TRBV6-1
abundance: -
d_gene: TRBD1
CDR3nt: TGTGCCAGCAGCATCGGACAGGACAATCAGCCCCAGCATTTT
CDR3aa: CASSIGQDNQPQHF

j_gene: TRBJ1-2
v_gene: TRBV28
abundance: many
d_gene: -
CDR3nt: TGTGCCAGCAGTTTACCTGCAGAAGCTAACTATGGCTACACCTTC
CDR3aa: CASSLPAEANYGYTF

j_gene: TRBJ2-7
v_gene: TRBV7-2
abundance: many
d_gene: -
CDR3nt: TGTGCCAGCAGCTTAGGGACTAACTACGAGCAGTACTTC
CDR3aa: CASSLGTNYEQYF

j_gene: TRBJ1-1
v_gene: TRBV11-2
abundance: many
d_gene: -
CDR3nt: TGTGCCAGCAGCTTAGATGGGGCGGTGAACACTGAAGCTTTCTTT
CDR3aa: CASSLDGAVNTEAFF

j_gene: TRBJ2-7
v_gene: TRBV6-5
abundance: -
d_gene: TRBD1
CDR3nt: TGTGCCAGCAGTTCCTCAGGGGGCTTCTACGAGCAGTACTTC
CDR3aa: CASSSSGGFYEQYF

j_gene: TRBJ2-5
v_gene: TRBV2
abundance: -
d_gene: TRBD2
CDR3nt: TGTGCCGGGTCCCCGGGACTAGCGGATGAGACCCAGTACTTC
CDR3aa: CAGSPGLADETQYF

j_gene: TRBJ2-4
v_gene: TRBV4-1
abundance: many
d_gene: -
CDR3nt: TGCGCCAGCAGCCAAGAAATCACTCTCACGGCCAAAAACATTCAGTACTTC
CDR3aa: CASSQEITLTAKNIQYF

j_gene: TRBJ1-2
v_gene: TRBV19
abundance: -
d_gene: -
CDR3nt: TGTGCCAGTAGTTTAGACGCGATCCGCTATGGCTACACCTTC
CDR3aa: CASSLDAIRYGYTF

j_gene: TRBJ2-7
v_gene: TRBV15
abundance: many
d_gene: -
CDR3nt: TGTGCCACCAGCAGAGATCGGCACAGGGAGCAGTACTTC
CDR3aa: CATSRDRHREQYF

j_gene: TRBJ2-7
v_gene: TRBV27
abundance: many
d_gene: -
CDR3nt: TGTGCGACTGGGGGCGGGAGTGATGAGCAGTACTTC
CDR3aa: CATGGGSDEQYF

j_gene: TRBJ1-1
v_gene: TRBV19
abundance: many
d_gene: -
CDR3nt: TGTGCCAGTAGTATAGAGGGAACTGAAGCTTTCTTT
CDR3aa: CASSIEGTEAFF

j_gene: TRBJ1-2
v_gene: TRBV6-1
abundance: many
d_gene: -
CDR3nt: TGTGCCAGCAGTACAAAGATACGTGACTTCTATGGCTACACCTTC
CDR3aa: CASSTKIRDFYGYTF

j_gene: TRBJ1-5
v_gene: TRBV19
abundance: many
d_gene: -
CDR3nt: TGTGCCAGTAGTATAGGGGCAGGGGGCAATCAGCCCCAGCATTTT
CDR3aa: CASSIGAGGNQPQHF

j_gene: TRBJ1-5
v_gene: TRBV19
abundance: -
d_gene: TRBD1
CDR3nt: TGTGCCAGTACAGTCCAGGGGGAAAGCAATCAGCCCCAGCATTTT
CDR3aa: CASTVQGESNQPQHF